This T cell receptor beta chain was sequenced in a study of graft-versus-host responses after intestinal transplantation. V was trimmed by 2 bases and J by 5 bases, leaving 3 bases between them. The germline CDR1 and CDR2 sequences are SEHNR and FQNEAQ (reference sequence). This CDR3 region has 12 residues. This clone rates as medium-sized (0.01 to 0.1%). Its antigen is not identified. Profiling relied on immunoSEQ multiplex PCR, and the TCRdb table lists in-frame clones only, not all of them. This table has about 85,000 clones, approximately 90% appearing once. General study points: Investigators detected GvH clones in recipient marrow, with some emerging earlier in ileum or blood.

The rearrangement uses TRBV7-9 and TRBJ2-2; no reliable D call. The TCR originated in a human donor who was the organ donor for an intestinal transplant. This specimen consisted of unstimulated CD8+ T cells sorted from spleen or lymph node cells, obtained before transplant. The CDR3 DNA follows: TGTGCCAGCAGCTTATTTACCGGGGAGCTGTTTTTT. Translation gives CASSLFTGELFF.